These 20 T cell receptor beta chains were all obtained from the same sample, sequenced in a study of human CD8 memory T cell subsets (dated by TCRdb to the early 2020s). A Human TCR Profiling Kit was used to prepare UMI-labeled 5' RACE TCRbeta libraries. Each entry corresponds to one CDR3 protein sequence from reads that TCRdb reprocessed, and DNA is not given. The data table for this sample lists some 12,000 distinct CDR3 sequences. The ten largest clones capture about 9% of the sample. Input material: CD8+ T cells from PBMCs. These receptors all stem from a human donor in good health.

The J gene is TRBJ1-2, the V gene TRBV12-3 or TRBV12-4. The CDR3 is 14 amino acids. CDR3 protein: CASSLAGSGYGYTF.

This clonotype shows up as medium-sized by frequency. The chain carries TRBV10-3 and TRBJ2-3; TCRdb calls TRBD1, which cannot be checked without DNA. This CDR3 region has 16 residues. Germline CDR1 ENHRY, CDR2 SYGVKD. The CDR3 reads CAISEAGSGDTDTQYF.

The chain employs TRBV12-3 or TRBV12-4 and TRBJ2-2. This CDR3 region has 14 residues. The chain's CDR3 is CASSFRPNTGELFF.

V is TRBV29-1 and J is TRBJ1-1. The germline V gene has CDR1 SQVTM and CDR2 ANQGSEA. This CDR3 region has 14 residues. CDR3 residues: CSVAGAALNTEAFF.

The CDR3 spells CASSPNQGPSMGYTF. The chain employs TRBV12-3 or TRBV12-4 and TRBJ1-2. The CDR3 sequence is 15 residues long.

The chain employs TRBV5-6 and TRBJ2-1. The CDR3 runs 16 residues. CDR1 SGHDT and CDR2 YYEEEE come from the germline V gene. The CDR3: CASSLGPESSYNEQFF.

CDR3 loop: CASSLYLAGADTQYF. The chain carries TRBV7-8 and TRBJ2-3; TCRdb proposes TRBD2, but this gene call is untestable without DNA. The germline CDR1 and CDR2 sequences are SGHVS and FQNEAQ. CDR3 length equals 15 residues.

This sequence joins TRBV4-1 and TRBJ2-1; with no DNA, the TCRdb D assignment of TRBD2 cannot be verified. This CDR3 is built from 15 residues. The germline V gene encodes CDR1 MGHRA and CDR2 YSYEKL. The CDR3 region is CASSQDQGLAGEQFF.

The V and J genes are TRBV3-1 and TRBJ1-4; TCRdb proposes TRBD1, but this gene call is untestable without DNA. CDR1 is LGHDT and CDR2 is YNNKEL in the germline V gene (reference sequence). This CDR3 is built from 14 residues. The CDR3 sequence is CASSQRTGDEKLFF.

This chain joins TRBV6-2 or TRBV6-3 and TRBJ2-7; with no DNA, the TCRdb D assignment of TRBD2 cannot be verified. CDR3 size: 15 residues. The germline V gene has CDR1 MNHEY and CDR2 SVGEGT. This CDR3 is CASNRGLADPYEQYF.

This chain joins TRBV27 and TRBJ2-1; TCRdb reports TRBD2, a call that lacks DNA to check it against. Germline V CDR1 and CDR2: MNHEY, SMNVEV (reference sequence). The CDR3 is made up of 15 amino acids. CDR3 residues: CASSLVAGGNNEQFF.

The chain links TRBV10-1 to TRBJ1-5. CDR1 is WNHNN and CDR2 is SYGVQD in the germline V gene (reference sequence). The CDR3 covers 13 residues. CDR3 sequence reads: CASSESLWQPQHF.

The rearrangement uses TRBV30 and TRBJ2-7; TCRdb names TRBD2, which stays unverified in the absence of DNA. The length of the CDR3 is 14 residues. Per germline, CDR1 GTSNPN and CDR2 SVGIG (reference sequence). The CDR3 loop reads CAWSGSASRHEQYF.

The chain employs TRBV11-3 and TRBJ1-2; without DNA, the TCRdb call of TRBD1 cannot be checked. This CDR3 contains 13 residues. Germline V gene lookup returns CDR1 SGHNT and CDR2 YENEEA. CDR3 sequence reads: CASSTGGIGGYTF.

The chain combines TRBV7-2 with TRBJ2-1; no DNA is available, so the TRBD2 call from TCRdb remains unchecked. This CDR3 has 17 residues. The V gene's germline CDR1 is SGHTA and CDR2 FQGNSA. CDR3 amino acids: CASSLGLAGSSYNEQFF.

This clonotype is medium-sized by frequency. The genes are TRBV28 and TRBJ1-1. The CDR3 extends over 12 amino acids. Germline assignment: CDR1 MDHEN and CDR2 SYDVKM. The CDR3 reads CASRWTNTEAFF.

This chain links TRBV4-3 with TRBJ2-1. Per germline, CDR1 LGHNA and CDR2 YSLEER. The CDR3 has 17 amino acids. The CDR3 is CASSQAYLEESYNEQFF.

The chain combines TRBV5-5 with TRBJ2-1. The germline CDR1 and CDR2 sequences are SGHKS and YYEKEE (reference sequence). The CDR3 extends over 13 amino acids. The CDR3 here is CASSLGEDNEQFF.

This rearrangement joins TRBV24-1 to TRBJ1-5. Germline lookup yields CDR1 KGHDR and CDR2 SFDVKD. CDR3 size: 14 residues. The CDR3 region is CATSSGWDNQPQHF.

According to its frequency, this clonotype is medium-sized (0.01 to 0.1%). V usage is TRBV29-1 and J usage is TRBJ2-1; the TCRdb call, TRBD2, lacks DNA for checking. The germline V gene has CDR1 SQVTM and CDR2 ANQGSEA. The CDR3 sequence is 18 residues long. The CDR3 is CSAIALGTSGSTYNEQFF.